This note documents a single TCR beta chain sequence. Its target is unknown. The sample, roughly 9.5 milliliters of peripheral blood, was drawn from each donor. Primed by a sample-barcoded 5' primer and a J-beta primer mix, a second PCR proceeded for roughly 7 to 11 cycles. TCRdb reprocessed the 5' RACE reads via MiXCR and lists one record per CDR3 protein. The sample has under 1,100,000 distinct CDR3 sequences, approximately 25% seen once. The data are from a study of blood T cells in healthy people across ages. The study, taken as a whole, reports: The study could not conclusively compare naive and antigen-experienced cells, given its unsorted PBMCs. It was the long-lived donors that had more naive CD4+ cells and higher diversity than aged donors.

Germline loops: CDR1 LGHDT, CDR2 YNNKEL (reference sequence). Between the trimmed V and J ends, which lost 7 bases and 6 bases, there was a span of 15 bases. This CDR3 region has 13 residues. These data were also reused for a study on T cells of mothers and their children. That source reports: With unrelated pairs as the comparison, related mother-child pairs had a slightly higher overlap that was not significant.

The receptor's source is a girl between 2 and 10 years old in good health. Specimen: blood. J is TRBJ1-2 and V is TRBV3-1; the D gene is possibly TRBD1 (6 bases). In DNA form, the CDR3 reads TGTGCCAGCACCCCGACGGGGGGCGATGGCTACACCTTC. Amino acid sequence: CASTPTGGDGYTF.